The rows below give T cell receptor beta chains drawn from one sample of a study of blood T cell repertoires in COVID-19. The data were produced by immunoSEQ multiplex PCR, yet TCRdb's version contains in-frame clones alone and is incomplete. The sample carries over 45,000 clones, roughly nine tenths recorded once. The sequencing input was peripheral blood. These receptors were obtained from a woman aged 55-69 years with COVID-19, enrolled during active disease. Each CDR3 is given with its conserved first and last residue. The order of the fields is clone size, V gene, D gene, J gene, CDR3 length, CDR3 protein, CDR3 DNA. The D gene is left open where the match is weak. Clone size, where shown, is once, few, many, or a class for clones that have expanded.

NA	TRBV29-1	TRBD2	TRBJ2-1	15	CSFPTSGSSYNEQFF	TGCAGCTTTCCGACTAGCGGGAGCTCCTACAATGAGCAGTTCTTC
NA	TRBV11-2	TRBD2	TRBJ2-7	16	CASSLDPAGGGYEQYF	TGTGCCAGCAGCTTAGACCCCGCGGGGGGCGGATACGAGCAGTACTTC
NA	TRBV27	TRBD1	TRBJ2-7	14	CASSFWDSSYEQYF	TGTGCCAGCAGTTTTTGGGACAGTTCCTACGAGCAGTACTTC
few	TRBV6-2/TRBV6-3	TRBD2	TRBJ2-1	17	CASSYSPPSGIYNEQFF	TGTGCCAGCAGTTACAGCCCGCCTAGCGGAATCTACAATGAGCAGTTCTTC
NA	TRBV27	NA	TRBJ1-1	15	CASSFAGGRKAEAFF	TGTGCCAGCAGTTTCGCCGGGGGGAGGAAGGCTGAAGCTTTCTTT
NA	TRBV5-1	TRBD1	TRBJ2-3	15	CASMGGQVSADTQYF	TGCGCCAGCATGGGGGGACAGGTGTCGGCGGATACGCAGTATTTT
NA	TRBV19	TRBD2	TRBJ2-7	17	CASSIEGTSGVSYEQYF	TGTGCCAGTAGTATAGAAGGGACTAGCGGGGTCTCCTACGAGCAGTACTTC
NA	TRBV6-2/TRBV6-3	NA	TRBJ2-1	15	CASSPQGGVYNEQFF	TGTGCCAGCAGTCCCCAAGGGGGAGTCTACAATGAGCAGTTCTTC
once	TRBV7-9	NA	TRBJ1-1	14	CASSLGRGNTEAFF	TGTGCCAGCAGTTTGGGTAGGGGGAACACTGAAGCTTTCTTT
NA	TRBV6-2/TRBV6-3	NA	TRBJ2-7	12	CASSFQGYEQYF	TGTGCCAGCAGTTTCCAGGGCTACGAGCAGTACTTC
few	TRBV29-1	NA	TRBJ1-1	12	CSVDDGSTEAFF	TGCAGCGTTGATGACGGGAGCACTGAAGCTTTCTTT
NA	TRBV6-5	NA	TRBJ2-7	15	CASSYSLAGSYEQYF	TGTGCCAGCAGTTACTCTCTAGCAGGTTCCTACGAGCAGTACTTC
NA	TRBV6-5	NA	TRBJ1-2	15	CASSYLGGTGHGYTF	TGTGCCAGCAGTTACTTAGGAGGGACGGGACATGGCTACACCTTC
NA	TRBV30	TRBD2	TRBJ2-1	14	CAWSVSSGDNEQFF	TGTGCCTGGAGTGTATCTAGCGGGGACAATGAGCAGTTCTTC
few	TRBV21-1	NA	TRBJ1-2	17	CASSGSSGGTRWYGYTF	TGTGCCAGCAGTGGCAGTTCGGGGGGCACGAGGTGGTATGGCTACACCTTC
once	TRBV7-9	NA	TRBJ2-2	16	CASSLAGGGTTGELFF	TGTGCCAGCAGCTTAGCGGGAGGGGGTACCACCGGGGAGCTGTTTTTT
NA	TRBV5-4	NA	TRBJ2-7	13	CASSSAGTYEQYF	TGTGCCAGCAGCTCCGCCGGGACCTACGAGCAGTACTTC
NA	TRBV4-1	NA	TRBJ1-1	14	CASSQGTAPSEAFF	TGCGCCAGCAGCCAAGGGACAGCCCCTTCGGAAGCTTTCTTT
NA	TRBV9	NA	TRBJ1-1	14	CASSVESMNTEAFF	TGTGCCAGCAGCGTGGAGAGTATGAACACTGAAGCTTTCTTT
NA	TRBV11-3	NA	TRBJ2-5	13	CASIMQGSETQYF	TGTGCCAGCATCATGCAGGGATCAGAGACCCAGTACTTC
NA	TRBV7-8	NA	TRBJ1-2	12	CASSSGLGGYTF	TGTGCCAGCAGCTCGGGACTGGGGGGCTACACCTTC
NA	TRBV29-1	TRBD1	TRBJ2-3	18	CSVEGVGGTGVRGDTQYF	TGCAGCGTTGAAGGAGTAGGGGGGACAGGGGTTCGCGGAGATACGCAGTATTTT
few	TRBV19	TRBD1	TRBJ1-5	16	CASSNPGTVWDGPQHF	TGTGCCAGTAGTAACCCTGGGACAGTTTGGGATGGACCCCAGCATTTT
NA	TRBV6-4	NA	TRBJ2-5	14	CASKSPPREETQYF	TGTGCCAGCAAAAGTCCCCCCAGGGAAGAGACCCAGTACTTC
NA	TRBV11-2	NA	TRBJ2-3	13	CASSLAFPDTQYF	TGTGCCAGCAGCTTAGCTTTCCCAGATACGCAGTATTTT
NA	TRBV11-2	NA	TRBJ2-3	15	CASSTGTGSTDTQYF	TGTGCCAGCAGCACCGGAACGGGAAGCACAGATACGCAGTATTTT
once	TRBV7-9	TRBD1	TRBJ1-2	14	CASSLRQGDYGYTF	TGTGCCAGCAGCCTAAGACAGGGGGACTATGGCTACACCTTC
NA	TRBV19	NA	TRBJ2-1	14	CASNEGWAHNEQFF	TGTGCCAGTAATGAGGGCTGGGCCCACAATGAGCAGTTCTTC
NA	TRBV5-1	NA	TRBJ2-5	14	CASSSDMGRETQYF	TGCGCCAGCAGCTCCGACATGGGGCGGGAGACCCAGTACTTC
NA	TRBV29-1	TRBD2	TRBJ2-3	15	CSVTRLAGETDTQYF	TGCAGCGTGACCCGCCTAGCGGGGGAGACAGATACGCAGTATTTT
NA	TRBV5-6	TRBD1	TRBJ2-2	16	CASSLQGSLNTGELFF	TGTGCCAGCAGCCTACAGGGGTCGCTTAACACCGGGGAGCTGTTTTTT
NA	TRBV3-1/TRBV3-2	NA	TRBJ2-7	12	CASSQGLAEQYF	TGTGCCAGCAGCCAAGGGCTGGCAGAGCAGTACTTC
NA	TRBV7-2	TRBD2	TRBJ2-2	17	CASSNNGGGGRTGELFF	TGTGCCAGCAGCAACAACGGTGGGGGAGGGAGGACCGGGGAGCTGTTTTTT
NA	TRBV19	NA	TRBJ1-6	14	CASSKSRANSPLHF	TGTGCCAGTAGTAAAAGCAGGGCTAATTCACCCCTCCACTTT
NA	TRBV5-4	TRBD2	TRBJ2-1	15	CASRLAGGAVNEQFF	TGTGCCAGCAGGTTAGCGGGGGGCGCAGTTAATGAGCAGTTCTTC
NA	TRBV28	NA	TRBJ2-5	12	CASSLTPVTQYF	TGTGCCAGCAGTCTTACCCCAGTAACCCAGTACTTC
NA	TRBV28	NA	TRBJ2-5	12	CASSQSAETQYF	TGTGCCAGCAGCCAGAGCGCCGAGACCCAGTACTTC
NA	TRBV7-2	NA	TRBJ1-5	14	CASSSRSSNQPQHF	TGTGCCAGCAGCTCGCGATCTAGCAATCAGCCCCAGCATTTT
NA	TRBV29-1	NA	TRBJ1-2	13	CSVGTDLSYGYTF	TGCAGCGTTGGAACAGACCTATCCTATGGCTACACCTTC
NA	TRBV28	TRBD1	TRBJ1-3	15	CASSGGTASGNTIYF	TGTGCCAGCAGTGGGGGGACAGCCTCTGGAAACACCATATATTTT
once	TRBV3-1/TRBV3-2	TRBD2	TRBJ2-3	15	CASSHSSGGLDTQYF	TGTGCCAGCAGCCATTCTAGCGGGGGCTTAGATACGCAGTATTTT
NA	TRBV5-1	TRBD1	TRBJ1-4	14	CASSSRQGNEKLFF	TGCGCCAGCAGCTCCCGACAGGGGAATGAAAAACTGTTTTTT
NA	TRBV6-5	NA	TRBJ2-7	13	CASSSGAYYEQYF	TGTGCCAGCAGTTCGGGAGCCTACTACGAGCAGTACTTC
NA	TRBV28	NA	TRBJ1-5	12	CASSSGDQPQHF	TGTGCCAGCAGTTCAGGGGATCAGCCCCAGCATTTT
NA	TRBV14	NA	TRBJ1-1	14	CASSPWTDNTEAFF	TGTGCCAGCAGCCCATGGACAGACAACACTGAAGCTTTCTTT
NA	TRBV29-1	TRBD2	TRBJ2-5	14	CSLRTSGRAETQYF	TGCAGCTTAAGGACTAGCGGGAGGGCAGAGACCCAGTACTTC